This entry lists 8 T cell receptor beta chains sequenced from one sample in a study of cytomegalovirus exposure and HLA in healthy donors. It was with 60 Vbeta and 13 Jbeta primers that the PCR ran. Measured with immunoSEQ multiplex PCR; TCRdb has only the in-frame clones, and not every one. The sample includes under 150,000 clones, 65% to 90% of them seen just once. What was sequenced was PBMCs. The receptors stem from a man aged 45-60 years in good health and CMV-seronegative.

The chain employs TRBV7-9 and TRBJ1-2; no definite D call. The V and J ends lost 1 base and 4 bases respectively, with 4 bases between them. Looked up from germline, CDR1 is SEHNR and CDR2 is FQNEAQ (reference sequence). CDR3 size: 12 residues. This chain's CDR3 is CASSLDSYGYTF. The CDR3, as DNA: TGTGCCAGCAGCTTAGACTCCTATGGCTACACCTTC.

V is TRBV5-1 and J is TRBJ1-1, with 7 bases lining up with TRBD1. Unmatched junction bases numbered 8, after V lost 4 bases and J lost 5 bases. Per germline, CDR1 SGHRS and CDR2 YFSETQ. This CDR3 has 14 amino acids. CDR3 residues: CASSEGALGTEAFF. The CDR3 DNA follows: TGCGCCAGCAGCGAGGGGGCGCTCGGGACTGAAGCTTTCTTT.

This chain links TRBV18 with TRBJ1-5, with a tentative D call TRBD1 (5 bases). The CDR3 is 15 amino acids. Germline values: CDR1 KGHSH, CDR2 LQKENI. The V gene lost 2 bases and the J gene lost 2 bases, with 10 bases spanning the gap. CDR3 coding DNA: TGTGCCAGCTCACCAAGTTCGACAGGCAATCAGCCCCAGCATTTT. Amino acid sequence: CASSPSSTGNQPQHF.

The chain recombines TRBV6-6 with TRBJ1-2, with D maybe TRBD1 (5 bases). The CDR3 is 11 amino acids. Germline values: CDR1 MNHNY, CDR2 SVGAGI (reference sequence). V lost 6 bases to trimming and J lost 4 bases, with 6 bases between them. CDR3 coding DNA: TGTGCCAGCAGGGACATCTATGGCTACACCTTC. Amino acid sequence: CASRDIYGYTF.

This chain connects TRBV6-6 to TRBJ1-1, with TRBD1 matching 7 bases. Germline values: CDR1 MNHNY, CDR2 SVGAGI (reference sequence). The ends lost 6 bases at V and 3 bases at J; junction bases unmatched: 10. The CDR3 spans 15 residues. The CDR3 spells CASSRQGLGDTEAFF. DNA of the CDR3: TGTGCCAGCAGCCGACAGGGATTGGGGGACACTGAAGCTTTCTTT.

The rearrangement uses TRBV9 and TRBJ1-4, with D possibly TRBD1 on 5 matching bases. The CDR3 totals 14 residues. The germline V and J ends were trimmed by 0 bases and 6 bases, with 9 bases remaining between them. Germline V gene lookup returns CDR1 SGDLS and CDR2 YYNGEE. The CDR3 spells CASSVGGRDEKLFF. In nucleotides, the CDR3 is TGTGCCAGCAGCGTAGGGGGCCGGGATGAAAAACTGTTTTTT.

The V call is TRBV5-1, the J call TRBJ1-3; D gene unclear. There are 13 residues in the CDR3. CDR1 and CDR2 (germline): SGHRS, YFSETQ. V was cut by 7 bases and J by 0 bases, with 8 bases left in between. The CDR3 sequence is CASAEDSGNTIYF. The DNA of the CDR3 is TGCGCCAGCGCTGAGGACTCTGGAAACACCATATATTTT.

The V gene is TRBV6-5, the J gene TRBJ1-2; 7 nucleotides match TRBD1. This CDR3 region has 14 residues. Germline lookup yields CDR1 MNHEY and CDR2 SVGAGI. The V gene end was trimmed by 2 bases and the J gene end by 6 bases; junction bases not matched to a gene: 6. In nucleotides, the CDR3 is TGTGCCAGCAGTTACGGGGCAGGGGGGCATGGCTACACCTTC. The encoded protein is CASSYGAGGHGYTF.